Listed below are T cell receptor beta chains from one sample, sequenced in a study of T cells after yellow fever vaccination. One entry per CDR3 protein, called by TCRdb with MiXCR from the 5' RACE reads. The data contain about 340,000 distinct CDR3 sequences, 9.5% to 15% of them singletons. The sample was CD4+ T cells sorted from PBMCs, taken 15 days after the yellow fever booster vaccination. The receptor source for this set is a young man who received the YFV17D yellow fever vaccine. Both conserved end residues are part of each CDR3. Each record gives: D gene, J gene, V gene, clone size, CDR3 protein, CDR3 DNA. A D gene is named only where the DNA matches it firmly. Clone sizes are given selectively: once, few, many, or a class where the clone is expanded.

NA | TRBJ1-3 | TRBV18 | few | CASSREGGNTIYF | TGTGCCAGCTCACGAGAGGGGGGAAACACCATATATTTT
NA | TRBJ2-1 | TRBV10-3 | once | CAISESGHYNEQFF | TGTGCCATCAGTGAGTCGGGACATTACAATGAGCAGTTCTTC
TRBD1 | TRBJ2-5 | TRBV9 | NA | CASSVAGAGGMQETQYF | TGTGCCAGCAGCGTAGCTGGGGCAGGGGGAATGCAAGAGACCCAGTACTTC
TRBD2 | TRBJ2-7 | TRBV12-3/TRBV12-4 | few | CASSSSGGRGAYEQYF | TGTGCCAGCAGCTCTAGCGGGGGACGGGGAGCCTACGAGCAGTACTTC
TRBD2 | TRBJ2-5 | TRBV5-1 | NA | CASSSLASGQETQYF | TGCGCCAGCAGCTCCCTCGCTAGCGGCCAAGAGACCCAGTACTTC
NA | TRBJ2-1 | TRBV7-2 | NA | CASSLVGGHSYNEQFF | TGTGCCAGCAGCTTAGTGGGGGGACACTCCTACAATGAGCAGTTCTTC
TRBD2 | TRBJ2-1 | TRBV9 | NA | CASSVVPLLAGTLSSYNEQFF | TGTGCCAGCAGCGTAGTCCCCTTACTAGCGGGGACATTAAGCTCCTACAATGAGCAGTTCTTC
TRBD2 | TRBJ2-5 | TRBV25-1 | NA | CASSDARRGSGGTQYF | TGTGCCAGCAGTGACGCTAGGCGGGGTAGCGGGGGGACCCAGTACTTC
TRBD1 | TRBJ1-1 | TRBV10-3 | few | CAISLGDRDALAEAFF | TGTGCCATCAGCTTGGGGGACAGAGATGCGTTGGCTGAAGCTTTCTTT
TRBD2 | TRBJ2-3 | TRBV10-1 | few | CASRSGGALDTQYF | TGCGCCAGCAGAAGCGGGGGGGCCCTAGATACGCAGTATTTT